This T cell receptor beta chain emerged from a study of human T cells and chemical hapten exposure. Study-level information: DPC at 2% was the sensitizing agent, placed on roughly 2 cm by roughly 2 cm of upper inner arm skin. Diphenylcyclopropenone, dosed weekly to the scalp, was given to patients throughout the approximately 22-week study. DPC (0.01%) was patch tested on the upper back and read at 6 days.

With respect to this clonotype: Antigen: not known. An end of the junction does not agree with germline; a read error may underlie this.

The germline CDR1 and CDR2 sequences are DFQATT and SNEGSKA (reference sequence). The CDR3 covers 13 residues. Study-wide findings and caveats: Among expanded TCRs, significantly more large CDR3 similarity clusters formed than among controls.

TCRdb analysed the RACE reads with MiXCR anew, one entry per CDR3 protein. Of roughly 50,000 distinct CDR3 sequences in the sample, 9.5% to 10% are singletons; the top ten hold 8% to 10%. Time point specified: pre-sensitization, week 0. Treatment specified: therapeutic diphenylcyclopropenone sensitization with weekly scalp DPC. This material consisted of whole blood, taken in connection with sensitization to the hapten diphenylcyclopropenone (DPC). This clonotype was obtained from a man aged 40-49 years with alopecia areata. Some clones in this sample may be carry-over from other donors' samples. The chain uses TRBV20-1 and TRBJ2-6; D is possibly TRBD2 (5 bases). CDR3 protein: CSAASGRAIVLTF. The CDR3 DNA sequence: TGCAGTGCGGCCAGTGGGCGGGCCATCGTCCTGACTTTC.